This T cell receptor beta chain was observed in a study of T cell clonotyping in hematopoietic cell transplantation. As for this clone: Its antigen is not known.

Broader study findings: At the given depth, recipient repertoires were over 97% de novo clonotypes.

Germline V CDR1 and CDR2: MNHNS, SASEGT. V was pared by 2 bases and J by 0 bases, with 6 bases of the junction left unmatched. CDR3 size: 17 residues. The assay was immunoSEQ multiplex PCR, and TCRdb's table has in-frame clones only and misses some. The sample has nearly 70,000 clones, just under 95% seen once. Specimen: peripheral blood mononuclear cells. The receptor was derived from a man in his forties or fifties in good health. Some clones in this sample may be carry-over from other donors' samples. The chain uses TRBV6-1 and TRBJ2-7, with 11 bases fitting TRBD2. In nucleotides, the CDR3 is TGTGCCAGCAGTGAACTCCCAGGGACTAGCGGCTCCTACGAGCAGTACTTC. This translates into CASSELPGTSGSYEQYF.